One and the same sample provided the 13 T cell receptor beta chains below, sequenced in a study of cytomegalovirus exposure and HLA in healthy donors. The primer mix had 60 Vbeta and 13 Jbeta primers. Sequencing used immunoSEQ multiplex PCR; TCRdb keeps in-frame clones, though not all of them. Seen here are 150,000 to 200,000 clones, roughly 85% observed once, and the top ten hold approximately 2.1%. The sequencing input was PBMCs. These TCRs come from a woman aged 45-60 years in good health and CMV-seronegative.

The chain's CDR3 is CATSRDLTGAYEQYF. In nucleotides, the CDR3 is TGTGCCACCAGCAGAGATCTGACAGGGGCCTACGAGCAGTACTTC. The rearrangement links TRBV15 to TRBJ2-7; 8 bases agree with TRBD1. V was pared by 0 bases and J by 2 bases, with 3 bases of the junction left unmatched. The CDR3 contains 15 residues. Germline V gene data show CDR1 as LNHNV and CDR2 as YYDKDF (reference sequence).

The chain links TRBV2 to TRBJ1-2; no firm D call. The CDR3 extends over 14 amino acids. From germline, CDR1 is SNHLY and CDR2 FYNNEI. V lost 5 bases, J lost 5 bases, and 15 bases lay in between. The CDR3 reads CASSRELPTYGYTF. As DNA, the CDR3 is TGTGCCAGCAGTCGCGAACTCCCTACTTATGGCTACACCTTC. Based on the CDR3 plus reference TRBV2 and TRBJ1-2, the full variable domain is EPEVTQTPSHQVTQMGQEVILRCVPISNHLYFYWYRQILGQKVEFLVSFYNNEISEKSEIFDDQFSVERPDGSNFTLKIRSTKLEDSAMYFCASSRELPTYGYTFGSGTRLTVV.

The V call is TRBV6-1, the J call TRBJ1-5, with TRBD1 matching 7 bases. The CDR3 extends over 14 amino acids. V was clipped by 5 bases and J by 2 bases; unmatched bases: 3. Germline V CDR1 and CDR2: MNHNS, SASEGT. The CDR3 protein is CASSQGGGNQPQHF. In DNA form, the CDR3 reads TGTGCCAGCAGTCAAGGGGGCGGCAATCAGCCCCAGCATTTT.

The chain combines TRBV5-1 with TRBJ2-5; 7 bases match TRBD1. Germline CDR1 reads SGHRS; CDR2 reads YFSETQ. With 3 bases clipped from V and 1 base from J, the junction kept 6 bases outside the gene matches. This CDR3 has 15 residues. CDR3 DNA: TGCGCCAGCAGCTACAACAGGGGCCCCCAAGAGACCCAGTACTTC. It codes for CASSYNRGPQETQYF.

The chain is built from TRBV6-5 and TRBJ2-7; TRBD2 matches 12 bases. There are 14 residues in the CDR3. CDR1 and CDR2 (germline): MNHEY, SVGAGI. The ends lost 8 bases at V and 3 bases at J; junction bases unmatched: 5. DNA of the CDR3: TGTGCCAGCCGGCTAGCGGGAGGGCACTACGAGCAGTACTTC. Encoded protein: CASRLAGGHYEQYF.

This chain joins TRBV28 and TRBJ2-1; 9 bases fit TRBD2. The CDR3 covers 14 residues. Germline V CDR1 and CDR2: MDHEN, SYDVKM. V shed 3 bases and J 6 bases; nucleotides not matched to a gene: 3. CDR3 nucleotides: TGTGCCAGCAGTTTGGGCGGGAGGGCCAATGAGCAGTTCTTC. Translation gives CASSLGGRANEQFF.

The J gene is TRBJ2-3, the V gene TRBV5-1, with 10 bases lining up with TRBD2. V shed 0 bases, J shed 4 bases, and the junction held 8 bases outside the gene matches. This CDR3 contains 17 residues. CDR1 is SGHRS and CDR2 is YFSETQ in the germline V gene. CDR3 residues: CASSLAPLAGVPDTQYF. DNA of the CDR3: TGCGCCAGCAGCTTGGCCCCCCTAGCGGGAGTTCCAGATACGCAGTATTTT.

This clone was observed a few times. The chain uses TRBV11-2 and TRBJ1-2, with 9 bases that match TRBD1. The CDR3 is 16 residues long. CDR1 and CDR2 from the germline V gene are SGHAT and FQNNGV. V lost 3 bases, J lost 8 bases, and 13 bases stayed unmatched. In DNA, the CDR3 is TGTGCCAGCAGCTTTGGCCTGATCGGGGACAGGGTGGGCTACACCTTC. Translated: CASSFGLIGDRVGYTF.

This chain uses TRBV28 with TRBJ1-2; possibly TRBD1 for D (6 bases). The CDR3 spans 15 residues. Per the germline V gene, CDR1 is MDHEN and CDR2 is SYDVKM. The V end lost 5 bases, the J end lost 0 bases, and 13 bases lay between the germline ends. CDR3 residues: CASSGPGDSNYGYTF. In DNA form, the CDR3 reads TGTGCCAGCAGTGGTCCAGGGGATTCTAACTATGGCTACACCTTC.

The rearrangement uses TRBV27 and TRBJ2-5; TRBD1 agrees at 8 bases. With V trimmed by 2 bases and J by 4 bases, 3 bases remained unmatched. CDR1 is MNHEY, CDR2 SMNVEV, per germline (reference sequence). This CDR3 is built from 14 residues. The CDR3 region has the DNA TGTGCCAGCAGTTTAGTTGGACAGGGAGAGACCCAGTACTTC. Its protein is CASSLVGQGETQYF.

This clone appeared a single time. The chain couples TRBV9 to TRBJ2-2; TRBD2 matches 8 bases. This CDR3 has 17 amino acids. The germline V gene has CDR1 SGDLS and CDR2 YYNGEE. V was clipped by 2 bases and J by 0 bases; unmatched bases: 6. The CDR3, as DNA: TGTGCCAGCAGCGTTGTACCAGCGGGGGCGAACACCGGGGAGCTGTTTTTT. It specifies CASSVVPAGANTGELFF.

This chain joins TRBV19 and TRBJ2-7; D possibly corresponds to TRBD2 (6 bases). This CDR3 is 18 amino acids long. Deletions cut 2 bases from V and 2 bases from J, with 22 bases between. Germline CDR1 reads LNHDA; CDR2 reads SQIVND (reference sequence). CDR3 coding DNA: TGTGCCAGTAGTATATCCGCGGGAAGCCCAAATACACCCTACGAGCAGTACTTC. This sequence encodes CASSISAGSPNTPYEQYF.

The chain couples TRBV19 to TRBJ2-2; 9 bases are a match to TRBD1. Looked up from germline, CDR1 is LNHDA and CDR2 is SQIVND (reference sequence). V dropped 7 bases and J dropped 5; count of bases not matched to a gene: 5. The CDR3 is 14 amino acids. This CDR3 reads CASKRDRVTGELFF. The DNA of the CDR3 is TGTGCCAGTAAACGGGACAGGGTGACCGGGGAGCTGTTTTTT.